The entry below gives a single T cell receptor beta chain sequence along with its context. Its target is unknown. This entry is derived from a study of cytomegalovirus exposure and HLA in healthy donors. TCRdb's copy holds only in-frame clones and misses some; the assay was immunoSEQ multiplex PCR. The sample has 100,000 to 150,000 clones; approximately 94% are singletons. General study findings and limits: Reports described diagnosis of cytomegalovirus status by the classifier as highly specific and sensitive.

CDR3 size: 15 residues. Germline CDR1 is MNHNY and CDR2 is SVGAGI (reference sequence). V lost 5 bases and J lost 6; bases outside the gene matches: 11. This sequence joins TRBV6-6 and TRBJ1-1, with 8 bases fitting TRBD1. The clonotype originates from a woman in her late teens or twenties in good health and CMV-seronegative. Sequenced sample: PBMCs. CDR3 coding DNA: TGTGCCAGCAGTCTCGCGGACAGGGTAAGCCCTGAAGCTTTCTTT. Encoded protein: CASSLADRVSPEAFF.